What follows are 17 T cell receptor beta chains derived from one specimen sequenced in a study of T cells in Graves' hyperthyroidism and ophthalmopathy. Template material for amplifying TCR beta CDR3 regions consisted of RNA transcripts. The HTBI primer set was used in a first-round RT-PCR of the TCR CDR3. TCRdb redid the calling of the multiplex PCR reads with MiXCR, one entry per CDR3 protein. The sample has approximately 400,000 distinct CDR3 sequences, around an eighth seen once. Sequencing input: blood. The receptors stem from a man aged 25 to 40 with Graves' hyperthyroidism that later progressed to Graves' ophthalmopathy.

This clonotype was observed a few times. CDR3 in DNA: TGTGCCAGCAGCGACTGGTTGGGACTAGCGGACAATGAGCAGTTCTTC. Translation: CASSDWLGLADNEQFF. The chain couples TRBV7-3 to TRBJ2-1; 11 nucleotides agree with TRBD2. CDR3 length: 16 amino acids. V lost 5 bases, J lost 5 bases, and 8 bases stayed unmatched. Per germline, CDR1 SGHTA and CDR2 FQGTGA.

There are many counts of this clonotype. The rearrangement uses TRBV14 and TRBJ1-1; weak D call: TRBD1 (5 bases). Germline CDR1 reads SGHDN; CDR2 reads FVKESK. The V end lost 0 bases, the J end lost 6 bases, and 11 bases lay between the germline ends. This CDR3 spans 14 amino acids. CDR3 sequence: CASSQDRGRAEAFF. CDR3 DNA: TGTGCCAGCAGCCAAGATCGGGGACGCGCTGAAGCTTTCTTT.

Of note for this clonotype: One end of the junction does not line up with germline, which may come from a read error. V and J are TRBV14 and TRBJ2-1; D possibly uses TRBD1 or TRBD2 (7 bases each). The germline gives CDR1 SGHDN, CDR2 FVKESK. The CDR3 spans 13 residues. CDR3: CASRQQGGGEQFF. CDR3 coding DNA: TGTGCCAGCCGCCAGCAGGGGGGGGGTGAGCAGTTCTTC.

As regards this clonotype: A read error may explain this, as a much larger clone is one base away. The chain couples TRBV6-2 or TRBV6-3 to TRBJ2-7; 9 nucleotides match TRBD2. This CDR3 is built from 17 residues. Germline trimming cut 6 bases from V and 0 bases from J; bases unmatched to any gene: 12. CDR1 and CDR2 from the germline V gene are MNHEY and SVGEGT. This chain's CDR3 is CASRSGGTISSSYEQYF. The CDR3 DNA reads TGTGCCAGCAGGAGCGGGGGGACCATATCTAGCTCCTACGAGCAGTACTTC.

This clonotype has at least ten counts. This sequence joins TRBV11-2 and TRBJ1-2; D is possibly TRBD1 (5 bases). The germline gives CDR1 SGHAT, CDR2 FQNNGV. Trimming removed 0 bases from V and 0 bases from J, with 8 bases in between. The CDR3 length is 15 residues. CDR3 protein: CASSLEPGPNYGYTF. CDR3 nucleotide sequence: TGTGCCAGCAGCTTAGAGCCAGGGCCTAACTATGGCTACACCTTC.

This clonotype was counted many times. This sequence joins TRBV5-1 and TRBJ1-2; D may be TRBD1 (6 bases). The CDR3 has 14 amino acids. Trimming left V 5 bases short and J 2 bases short, with 13 bases between. Germline loops: CDR1 SGHRS, CDR2 YFSETQ. The CDR3 DNA follows: TGCGCCAGCAGTCAGGACAGCCTGAACTATGGCTACACCTTC. Translation: CASSQDSLNYGYTF.

In its sample, this clonotype was seen many times. The chain has TRBV7-8 and TRBJ1-2, with D hard to call. Germline CDR1 SGHVS, CDR2 FQNEAQ. The ends were cut back, 5 bases at V and 0 bases at J, with 13 bases in the middle. This CDR3 region has 15 residues. CDR3 sequence: CASSPGSTANYGYTF. The CDR3 DNA sequence: TGTGCCAGCAGCCCGGGGTCGACTGCTAACTATGGCTACACCTTC.

At least ten counts were recorded for this clonotype. The DNA of the CDR3 is TGTGCCAGCAGTCCCGGGACAGGCAAAAACATTCAGTACTTC. The encoded protein is CASSPGTGKNIQYF. The chain combines TRBV2 with TRBJ2-4, with 8 bases identical to TRBD1. Trimming cost V 5 bases and J 3 bases; bases outside gene matches: 3. From germline, CDR1 is SNHLY and CDR2 FYNNEI. The CDR3 totals 14 residues. Complete variable domain (other parts from reference TRBV2 and TRBJ2-4): EPEVTQTPSHQVTQMGQEVILRCVPISNHLYFYWYRQILGQKVEFLVSFYNNEISEKSEIFDDQFSVERPDGSNFTLKIRSTKLEDSAMYFCASSPGTGKNIQYFGAGTRLSVL.

The rearrangement joins TRBV12-3 or TRBV12-4 to TRBJ1-2; 7 positions match TRBD1. Trimming took 5 bases from V and 4 from J; bases not matched to a gene: 4. There are 13 residues in the CDR3. This chain's CDR3 is CASSPGQSYGYTF. Here the CDR3 DNA reads TGTGCCAGCAGTCCGGGACAGTCCTATGGCTACACCTTC.

This clonotype appeared many times. The V and J genes are TRBV11-2 and TRBJ1-2, with a weak D call TRBD1 (6 bases). CDR1 and CDR2 from the germline V gene are SGHAT and FQNNGV. Trimming removed 0 bases at V and 6 bases at J, with 11 bases between. The CDR3 contains 14 residues. Here the CDR3 reads CASSLESRGNGYTF. In DNA, the CDR3 is TGTGCCAGCAGCTTAGAGTCCAGGGGAAATGGCTACACCTTC.

This clonotype was counted a few times. The genes are TRBV2 and TRBJ2-7, with a possible D match to TRBD1 (6 bases). Trimming cost V 8 bases and J 3 bases, with 14 bases left between them. This CDR3 is built from 13 residues. Germline CDR1 is SNHLY and CDR2 is FYNNEI. The CDR3 nucleotides are TGTGCCAGCGGGGGCAGTTTTAACTACGAGCAGTACTTC. Its protein is CASGGSFNYEQYF.

The chain uses TRBV6-1 and TRBJ1-5, with D unresolved. V was trimmed by 5 bases and J by 0 bases, leaving 14 bases between them. CDR1 is MNHNS, CDR2 SASEGT, per germline. This CDR3 region has 16 residues. This CDR3 is CASSKGPLYSNQPQHF. In DNA form, the CDR3 reads TGTGCCAGCAGTAAGGGCCCCCTCTATAGCAATCAGCCCCAGCATTTT.

The rearrangement links TRBV7-3 to TRBJ2-3, with 7 bases fitting TRBD2. V gave up 5 bases and J gave up 0 bases; unmatched junction bases: 5. CDR1 and CDR2 from the germline V gene are SGHTA and FQGTGA. This CDR3 contains 15 residues. CDR3 DNA: TGTGCCAGCAGCCCGTGGGGGGGAAGCACAGATACGCAGTATTTT. Encoded protein: CASSPWGGSTDTQYF.

Many counts were recorded for this clonotype. The junction and the germline gene differ at one end; a read error may be behind it. The rearrangement uses TRBV27 and TRBJ2-5; tentatively, D is TRBD1 (8 bases). The germline gives CDR1 MNHEY, CDR2 SMNVEV (reference sequence). The CDR3 sequence is 14 residues long. The CDR3 here is CASSPGQGGETQYF. The CDR3 region has the DNA TGCGCCAGCAGCCCCGGACAGGGAGGGGAGACCCAGTACTTC.

The chain couples TRBV6-6 to TRBJ1-2; no clear D gene. V was trimmed by 0 bases and J by 4 bases, leaving 6 bases between them. CDR3 length: 13 amino acids. Looked up from germline, CDR1 is MNHNY and CDR2 is SVGAGI (reference sequence). The DNA of the CDR3 is TGTGCCAGCAGTTACTCGGAGGGCTATGGCTACACCTTC. As protein: CASSYSEGYGYTF.

Many counts were recorded for this clonotype. This sequence joins TRBV12-3 or TRBV12-4 and TRBJ1-2; D is ambiguous. V shed 1 base and J shed 9 bases, with 9 bases lying between them. The CDR3 covers 12 residues. CDR3 amino acids: CASSLDASSYTF. The CDR3 DNA reads TGTGCCAGCAGTTTAGATGCGTCTAGCTACACCTTC.

This clonotype showed up just a few times. The chain employs TRBV7-6 and TRBJ1-2, with a possible D match to TRBD1 (6 bases). The CDR3 contains 13 residues. V was trimmed by 5 bases and J by 7 bases, leaving 14 bases between them. Germline CDR1 and CDR2: SGHVS and FNYEAQ. CDR3 nucleotides: TGTGCCAGCAGCCCCACAGGGTTCCCTGGCTACACCTTC. Protein sequence: CASSPTGFPGYTF.